The subject of this entry is one T cell receptor (beta chain). This clone's antigen is unknown. It has no much larger one-base neighbor in the sample; base qualities were not kept. Genomic DNA was extracted from sorted cells for sequencing of the TCRbeta CDR3 region. The immunoSEQ Assay was used for sequencing of TCRbeta CDR3 regions. The clones in this table, taken by TCRdb from immuneACCESS, are in-frame only. Not every clone is retained; where verified, under half of the shortfall comes from an unresolved V gene, and the cause of the rest is unknown. Counted in this sample were fewer than 85,000 clones; about 73% of them appeared once. Of the sample, 5% to 6% falls within the top ten clones. The trial excluded patients who had a history of autoimmune disease or were on systemic immunosuppression. Peripheral blood for TCR sequencing was collected from all dose cohorts at baseline, on cycle 4 day 1, and on cycle 7 day 1. Samples were obtained from an open-label, multicenter, first-in-human phase I dose-escalation trial of ivuxolimab. Adults with locally advanced or metastatic head and neck squamous cell, hepatocellular, melanoma or renal cell carcinoma were enrolled in the trial. Before TCR sequencing, CD4+ T cells and CD8+ T cells from peripheral blood were sorted into separate populations.

This specimen comes from a study of OX40 agonist ivuxolimab in advanced cancers. Broadly, across the study: Ivuxolimab, which targeted the costimulatory receptor OX40 (CD134), was an agonistic, fully human IgG2 monoclonal antibody. Partial responses occurred in three dose-escalation patients: two with cutaneous melanoma and one with hepatocellular carcinoma. Among the roughly 52 dose-escalation patients, 19 had hepatocellular carcinoma, approximately 15 melanoma, 9 renal cell carcinoma and 9 head and neck cancer. The purpose of peripheral TCRbeta sequencing was to test whether ivuxolimab changed TCR sequence diversity and led to clonal T-cell expansion. Patients were allowed to have had prior anti-PD-1, anti-PD-L1 or anti-CTLA-4 therapy, and around two fifths of the dose-escalation patients had been treated with checkpoint inhibitors. In the dose-escalation cohort, 75% to 85% of patients were male, and the mean age was around 60 years with a range of roughly 23 to 79. Intravenous ivuxolimab was administered to patients every 2 weeks at six dose levels: 0.01, 0.1, 0.3, 1.5, 3 and 10 mg/kg. The paper reports the monotherapy dose-escalation portion (N = 52 patients) of the phase I ivuxolimab trial. The paper's findings and limits, for the study overall: At doses of 0.1 to 3.0 mg/kg, clonal expansion of both CD4+ and CD8+ blood T cells was observed from baseline to week 6. After ivuxolimab, expanded clones were on average more numerous among CD8+ T cells than among CD4+ T cells. In the 0.1-3.0 mg/kg groups, partial responders were among the patients with the lowest normalized peripheral clonal expansion, particularly in CD8+ T cells. Which antigens the clonally expanded peripheral T cells were specific for was not determined. Low levels of normalized T-cell clonal expansion were also seen in some patients who did not respond.

V gives up 1 base and J gives up 10 bases, and the segment between their germline ends measures 13 bases. The CDR3, cysteine through phenylalanine, is 12 amino acids long. Of the read, only the CDR3 DNA is kept; its 36 bases are in frame from base 1. CDR1 and CDR2 were assigned from the germline V gene (reference sequence) as GTSNPN and SVGIG. This receptor was obtained from an adult with an advanced solid tumor such as melanoma, head and neck, liver or kidney cancer. Source: CD4+ or CD8+ T cells sorted from blood, taken in a trial of the OX40 agonist ivuxolimab. Here the chain combines TRBV30 and TRBJ1-1, with no confident D gene call. DNA sequence: TGTGCCTGGAGTGCACCCCCGGTGGGAGCTTTCTTT. Its protein reads: CAWSAPPVGAFF.